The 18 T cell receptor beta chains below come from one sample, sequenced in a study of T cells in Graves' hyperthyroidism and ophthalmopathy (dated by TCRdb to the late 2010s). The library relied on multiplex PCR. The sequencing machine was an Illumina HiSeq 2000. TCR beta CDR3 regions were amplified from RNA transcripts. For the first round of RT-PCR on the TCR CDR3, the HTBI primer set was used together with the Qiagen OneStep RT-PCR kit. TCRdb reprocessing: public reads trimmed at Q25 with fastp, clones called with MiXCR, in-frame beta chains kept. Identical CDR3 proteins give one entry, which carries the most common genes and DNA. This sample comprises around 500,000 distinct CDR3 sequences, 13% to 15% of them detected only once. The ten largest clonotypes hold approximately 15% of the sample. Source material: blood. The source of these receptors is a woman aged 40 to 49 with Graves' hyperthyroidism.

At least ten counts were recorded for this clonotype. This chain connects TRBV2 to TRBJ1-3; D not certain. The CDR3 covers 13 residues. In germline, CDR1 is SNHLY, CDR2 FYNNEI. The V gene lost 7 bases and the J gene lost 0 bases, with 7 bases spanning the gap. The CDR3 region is CASTLNSGNTIYF. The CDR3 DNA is TGTGCCAGCACGCTAAACTCTGGAAACACCATATATTTT.

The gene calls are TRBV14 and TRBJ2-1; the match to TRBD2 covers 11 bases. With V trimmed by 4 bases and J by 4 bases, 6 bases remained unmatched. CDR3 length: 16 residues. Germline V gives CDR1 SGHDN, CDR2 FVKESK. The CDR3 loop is CASSLLTSGIYNEQFF. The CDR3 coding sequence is TGTGCCAGCAGCCTCCTGACTAGCGGGATTTACAATGAGCAGTTCTTC.

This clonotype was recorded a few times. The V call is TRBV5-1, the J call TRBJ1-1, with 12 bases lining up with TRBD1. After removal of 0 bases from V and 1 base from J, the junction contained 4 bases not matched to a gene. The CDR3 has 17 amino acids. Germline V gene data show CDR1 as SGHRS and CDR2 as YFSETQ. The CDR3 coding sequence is TGCGCCAGCAGCTTGGCGGGACAGGGGGCAGGGAACACTGAAGCTTTCTTT. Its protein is CASSLAGQGAGNTEAFF.

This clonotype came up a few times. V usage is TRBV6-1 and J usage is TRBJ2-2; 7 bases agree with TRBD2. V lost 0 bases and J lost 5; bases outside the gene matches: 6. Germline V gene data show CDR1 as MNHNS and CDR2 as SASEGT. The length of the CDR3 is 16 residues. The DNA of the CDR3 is TGTGCCAGCAGTGAAGCATGGGGGGGAGGGACCGGGGAGCTGTTTTTT. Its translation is CASSEAWGGGTGELFF.

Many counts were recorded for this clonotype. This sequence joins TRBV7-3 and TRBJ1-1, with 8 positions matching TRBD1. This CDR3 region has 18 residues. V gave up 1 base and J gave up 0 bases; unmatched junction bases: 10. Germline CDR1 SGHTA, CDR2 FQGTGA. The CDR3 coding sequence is TGTGCCAGCAGCTTAATACCGGCAGGGGGCGCGATGAACACTGAAGCTTTCTTT. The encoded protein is CASSLIPAGGAMNTEAFF.

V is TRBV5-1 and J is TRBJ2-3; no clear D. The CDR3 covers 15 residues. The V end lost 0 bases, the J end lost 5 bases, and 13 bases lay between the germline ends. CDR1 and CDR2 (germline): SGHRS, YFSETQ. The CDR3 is CASSLVGRALDTQYF. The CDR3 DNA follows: TGCGCCAGCAGCTTGGTTGGGCGAGCCCTAGATACGCAGTATTTT.

CDR3 in amino acids: CASSFMGQARNSNQPQHF. In DNA form, the CDR3 reads TGTGCCAGCAGTTTTATGGGGCAGGCAAGAAATAGCAATCAGCCCCAGCATTTT. The rearrangement links TRBV28 to TRBJ1-5; D perhaps matches TRBD1 (5 bases). The V gene's germline CDR1 is MDHEN and CDR2 SYDVKM. V was shortened by 3 bases and J by 0 bases, with 18 bases between the two germline ends. This CDR3 is 18 amino acids long.

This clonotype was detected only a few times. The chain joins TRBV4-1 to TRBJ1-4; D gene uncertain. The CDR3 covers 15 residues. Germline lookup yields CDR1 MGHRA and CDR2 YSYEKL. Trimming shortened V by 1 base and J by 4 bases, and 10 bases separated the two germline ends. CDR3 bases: TGCGCCAGCAGCCAAGTATGGACCGATAATGAAAAACTGTTTTTT. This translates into CASSQVWTDNEKLFF.

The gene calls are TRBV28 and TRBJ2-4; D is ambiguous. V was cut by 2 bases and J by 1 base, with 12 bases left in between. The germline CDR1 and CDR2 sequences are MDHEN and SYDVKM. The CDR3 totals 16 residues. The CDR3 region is CASSLPKVLAKNIQYF. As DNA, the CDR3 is TGTGCCAGCAGTTTACCGAAAGTCTTGGCCAAAAACATTCAGTACTTC.

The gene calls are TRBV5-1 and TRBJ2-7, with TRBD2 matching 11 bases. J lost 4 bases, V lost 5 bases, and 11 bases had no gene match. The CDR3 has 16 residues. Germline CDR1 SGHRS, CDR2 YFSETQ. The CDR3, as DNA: TGCGCCAGCAGACCTCTAACTAGCGGGAGTGAATACGAGCAGTACTTC. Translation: CASRPLTSGSEYEQYF.

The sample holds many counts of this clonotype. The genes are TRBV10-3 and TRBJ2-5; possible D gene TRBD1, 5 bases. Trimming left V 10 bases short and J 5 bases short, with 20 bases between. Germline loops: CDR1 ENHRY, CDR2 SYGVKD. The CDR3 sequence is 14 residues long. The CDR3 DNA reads TGTGCCACGCGGAACAGGAGAGAGGAGGAGACCCAGTACTTC. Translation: CATRNRREEETQYF.

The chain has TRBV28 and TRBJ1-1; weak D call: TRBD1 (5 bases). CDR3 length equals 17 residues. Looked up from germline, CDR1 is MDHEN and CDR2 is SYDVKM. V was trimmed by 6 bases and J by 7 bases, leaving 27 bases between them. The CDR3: CASSLPMGLRVAGEAFF. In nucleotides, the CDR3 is TGTGCCAGCAGCCTCCCAATGGGGCTGAGGGTTGCGGGTGAAGCTTTCTTT.

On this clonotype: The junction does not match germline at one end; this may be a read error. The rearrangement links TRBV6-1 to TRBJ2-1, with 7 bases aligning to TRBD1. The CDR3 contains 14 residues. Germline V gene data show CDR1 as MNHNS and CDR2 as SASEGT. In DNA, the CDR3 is TGTGCCAGCAGTCCGGGACAGCTCTACAATGAGCAGCTCTTC. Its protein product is CASSPGQLYNEQLF.

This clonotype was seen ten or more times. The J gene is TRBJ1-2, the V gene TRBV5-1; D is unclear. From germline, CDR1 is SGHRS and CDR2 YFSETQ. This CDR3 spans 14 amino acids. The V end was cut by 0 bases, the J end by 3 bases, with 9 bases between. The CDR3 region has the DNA TGCGCCAGCAGCTTGGGGGCCGAAGACTATGGCTACACCTTC. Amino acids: CASSLGAEDYGYTF.

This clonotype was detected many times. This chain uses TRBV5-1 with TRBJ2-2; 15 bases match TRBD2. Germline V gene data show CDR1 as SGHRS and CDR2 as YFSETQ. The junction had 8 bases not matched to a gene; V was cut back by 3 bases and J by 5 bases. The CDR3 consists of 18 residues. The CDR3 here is CASSSGLAGGPLTGELFF. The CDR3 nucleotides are TGCGCCAGCAGCTCAGGACTAGCGGGAGGGCCCTTAACCGGGGAGCTGTTTTTT.

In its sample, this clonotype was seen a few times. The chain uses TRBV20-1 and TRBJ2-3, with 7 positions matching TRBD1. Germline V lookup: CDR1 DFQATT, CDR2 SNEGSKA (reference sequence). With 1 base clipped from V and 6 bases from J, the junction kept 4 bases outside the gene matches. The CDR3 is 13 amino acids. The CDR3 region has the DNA TGCAGTGCTAGAGCGGGACAGAAGGATACGCAGTATTTT. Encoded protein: CSARAGQKDTQYF.

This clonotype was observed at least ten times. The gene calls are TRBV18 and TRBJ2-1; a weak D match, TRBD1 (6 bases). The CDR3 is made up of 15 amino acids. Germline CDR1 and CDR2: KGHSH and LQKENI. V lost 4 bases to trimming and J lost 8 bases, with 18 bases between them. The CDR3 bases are TGTGCCAGCTCACAGGGACAAACCAAAGGCGATGAGCAGTTCTTC. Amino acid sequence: CASSQGQTKGDEQFF.

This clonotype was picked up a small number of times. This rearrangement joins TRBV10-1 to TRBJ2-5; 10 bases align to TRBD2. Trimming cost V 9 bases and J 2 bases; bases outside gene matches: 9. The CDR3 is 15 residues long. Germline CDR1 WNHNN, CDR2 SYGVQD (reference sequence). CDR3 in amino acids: CARTQEAGGQETQYF. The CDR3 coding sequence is TGCGCCAGGACCCAGGAAGCGGGAGGGCAAGAGACCCAGTACTTC.